This T cell receptor (beta chain) is drawn from a study of blood T cell repertoires in COVID-19. CDR1 is SGHRS, CDR2 YFSETQ, per germline. V was clipped by 0 bases and J by 0 bases, with 7 bases between them. There are 16 residues in the CDR3. Generated by immunoSEQ multiplex PCR, the TCRdb table keeps only in-frame clones and is missing some. The sample has roughly 100,000 clones; 88% are singletons. This TCR came from a woman between 65 and 79 years old with acute or convalescent COVID-19. Source material: peripheral blood. The chain carries TRBV5-1 and TRBJ1-6; D possibly corresponds to TRBD1 (5 bases). The CDR3 here is CASSLAGGSYNSPLHF. CDR3 nucleotide sequence: TGCGCCAGCAGCTTGGCGGGGGGCTCCTATAATTCACCCCTCCACTTT.